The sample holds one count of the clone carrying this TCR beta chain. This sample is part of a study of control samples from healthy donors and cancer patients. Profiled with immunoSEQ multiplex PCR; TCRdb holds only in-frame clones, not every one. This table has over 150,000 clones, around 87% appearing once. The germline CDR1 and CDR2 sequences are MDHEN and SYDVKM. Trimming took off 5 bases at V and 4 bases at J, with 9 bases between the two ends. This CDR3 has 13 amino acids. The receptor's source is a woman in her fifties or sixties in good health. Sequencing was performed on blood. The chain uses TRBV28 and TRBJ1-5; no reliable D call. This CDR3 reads CASSLQVNQPQHF. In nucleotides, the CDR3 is TGTGCCAGCAGTCTCCAGGTAAATCAGCCCCAGCATTTT.